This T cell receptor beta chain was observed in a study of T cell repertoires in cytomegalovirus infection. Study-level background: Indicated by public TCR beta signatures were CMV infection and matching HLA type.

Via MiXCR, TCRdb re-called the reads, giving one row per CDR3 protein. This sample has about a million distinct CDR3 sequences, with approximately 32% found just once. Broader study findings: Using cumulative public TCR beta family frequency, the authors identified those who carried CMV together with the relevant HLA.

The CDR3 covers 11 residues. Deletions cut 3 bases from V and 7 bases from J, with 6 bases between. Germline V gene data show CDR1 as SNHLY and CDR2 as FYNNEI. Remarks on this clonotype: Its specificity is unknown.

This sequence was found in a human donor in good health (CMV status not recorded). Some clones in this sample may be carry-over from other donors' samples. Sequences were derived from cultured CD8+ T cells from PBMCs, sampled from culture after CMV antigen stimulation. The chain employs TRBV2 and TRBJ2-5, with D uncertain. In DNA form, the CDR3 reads TGTGCCAGCAGTGATAGGGCGACCCAGTACTTC. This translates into CASSDRATQYF. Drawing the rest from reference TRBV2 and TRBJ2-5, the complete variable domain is EPEVTQTPSHQVTQMGQEVILRCVPISNHLYFYWYRQILGQKVEFLVSFYNNEISEKSEIFDDQFSVERPDGSNFTLKIRSTKLEDSAMYFCASSDRATQYFGPGTRLLVL.